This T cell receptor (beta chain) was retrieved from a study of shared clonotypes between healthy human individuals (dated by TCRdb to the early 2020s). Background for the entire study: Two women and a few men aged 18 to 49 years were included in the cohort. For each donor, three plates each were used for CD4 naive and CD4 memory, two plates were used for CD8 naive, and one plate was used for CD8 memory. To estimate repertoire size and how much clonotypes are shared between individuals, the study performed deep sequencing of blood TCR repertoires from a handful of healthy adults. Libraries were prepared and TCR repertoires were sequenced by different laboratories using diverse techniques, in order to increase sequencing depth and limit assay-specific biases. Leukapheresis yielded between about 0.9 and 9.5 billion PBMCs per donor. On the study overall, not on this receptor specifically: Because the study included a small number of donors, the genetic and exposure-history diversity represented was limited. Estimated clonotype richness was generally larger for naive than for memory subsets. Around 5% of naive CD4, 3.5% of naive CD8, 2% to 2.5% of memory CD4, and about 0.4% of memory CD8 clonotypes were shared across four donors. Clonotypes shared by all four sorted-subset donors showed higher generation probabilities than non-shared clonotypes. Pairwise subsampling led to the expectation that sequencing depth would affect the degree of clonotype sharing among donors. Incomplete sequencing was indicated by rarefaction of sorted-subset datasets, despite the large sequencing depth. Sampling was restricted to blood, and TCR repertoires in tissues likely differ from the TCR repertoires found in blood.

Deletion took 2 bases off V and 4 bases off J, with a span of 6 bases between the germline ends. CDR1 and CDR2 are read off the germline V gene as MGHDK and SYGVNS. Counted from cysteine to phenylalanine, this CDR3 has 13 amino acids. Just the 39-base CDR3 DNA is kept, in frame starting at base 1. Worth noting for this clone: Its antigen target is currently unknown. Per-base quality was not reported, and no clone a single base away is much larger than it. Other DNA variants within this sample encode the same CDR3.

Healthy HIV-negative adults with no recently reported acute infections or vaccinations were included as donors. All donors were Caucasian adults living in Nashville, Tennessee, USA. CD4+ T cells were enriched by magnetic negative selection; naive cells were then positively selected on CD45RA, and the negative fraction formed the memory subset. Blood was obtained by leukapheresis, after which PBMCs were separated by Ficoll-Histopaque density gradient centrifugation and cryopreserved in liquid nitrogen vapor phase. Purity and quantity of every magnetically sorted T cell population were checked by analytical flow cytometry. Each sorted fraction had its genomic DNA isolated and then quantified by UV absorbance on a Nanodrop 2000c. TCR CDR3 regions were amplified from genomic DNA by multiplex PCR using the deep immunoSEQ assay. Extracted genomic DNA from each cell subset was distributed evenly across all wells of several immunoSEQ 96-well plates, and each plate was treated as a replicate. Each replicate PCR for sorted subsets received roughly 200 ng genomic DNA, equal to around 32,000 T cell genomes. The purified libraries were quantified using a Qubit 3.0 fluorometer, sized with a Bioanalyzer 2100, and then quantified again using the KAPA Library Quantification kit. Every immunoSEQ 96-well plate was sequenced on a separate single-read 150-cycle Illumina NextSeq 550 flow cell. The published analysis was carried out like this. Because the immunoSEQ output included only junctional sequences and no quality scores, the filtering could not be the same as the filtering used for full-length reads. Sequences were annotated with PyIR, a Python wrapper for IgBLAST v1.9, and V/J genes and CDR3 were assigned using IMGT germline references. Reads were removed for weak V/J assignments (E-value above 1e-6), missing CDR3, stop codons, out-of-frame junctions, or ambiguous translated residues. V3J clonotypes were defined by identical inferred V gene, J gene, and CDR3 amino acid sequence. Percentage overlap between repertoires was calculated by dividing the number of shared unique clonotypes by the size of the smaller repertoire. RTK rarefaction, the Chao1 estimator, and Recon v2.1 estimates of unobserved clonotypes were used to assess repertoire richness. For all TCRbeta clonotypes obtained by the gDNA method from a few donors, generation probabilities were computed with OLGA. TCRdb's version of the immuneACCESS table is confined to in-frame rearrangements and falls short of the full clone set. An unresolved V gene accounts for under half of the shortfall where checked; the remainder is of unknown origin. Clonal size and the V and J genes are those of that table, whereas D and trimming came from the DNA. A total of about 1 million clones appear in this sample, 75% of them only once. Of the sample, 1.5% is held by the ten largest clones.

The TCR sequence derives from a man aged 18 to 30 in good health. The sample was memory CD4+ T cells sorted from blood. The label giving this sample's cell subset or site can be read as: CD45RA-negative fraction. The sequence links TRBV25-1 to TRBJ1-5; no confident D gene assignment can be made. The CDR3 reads CASSETGNQPQHF. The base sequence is TGTGCCAGCAGTGAAACGGGTAATCAGCCCCAGCATTTT.